A selection of T cell receptor beta chains follows, all from one sample in a study of T cells in Graves' hyperthyroidism and ophthalmopathy. One entry per CDR3 protein results from TCRdb running MiXCR on the multiplex PCR reads. The sample shows fewer than 350,000 distinct CDR3 sequences, nearly 15% of them seen only once. The sequencing input was blood. All receptors come from a woman in her forties or fifties with Graves' hyperthyroidism that later progressed to Graves' ophthalmopathy. Both conserved end residues are part of each CDR3. A D gene is named only where the DNA matches it firmly. The size entry is marked missing in some rows and otherwise reads once, few, many or a size class.

J gene: TRBJ2-3
clone size: many
D gene: TRBD2
V gene: TRBV20-1
CDR3 DNA: TGCAGTGCCGCGACTTTCCTAGCGGAACTACCAGATACGCAGTATTTT
CDR3 protein: CSAATFLAELPDTQYF

J gene: TRBJ1-1
clone size: many
D gene: .
V gene: TRBV27
CDR3 DNA: TGTGCCAGCAGTTTAGGAGGGGGTATTCTGACTAGGGAAGCTTTCTTT
CDR3 protein: CASSLGGGILTREAFF

J gene: TRBJ2-4
clone size: many
D gene: .
V gene: TRBV28
CDR3 DNA: TGTGCCAGCAGCGCGGGGGGGCAGGGGGCGAACATTCAGTACTTC
CDR3 protein: CASSAGGQGANIQYF

J gene: TRBJ2-1
clone size: many
D gene: TRBD1
V gene: TRBV7-9
CDR3 DNA: TGTGCCAGCAGTTTAGGGACAGGGAGTTACAATGAGCAGTTCTTC
CDR3 protein: CASSLGTGSYNEQFF

J gene: TRBJ2-1
clone size: many
D gene: TRBD2
V gene: TRBV7-6
CDR3 DNA: TGTGCCAGCAGCTTACGGGGAGGGCGTGATGAGCAGTTCTTC
CDR3 protein: CASSLRGGRDEQFF

J gene: TRBJ2-3
clone size: .
D gene: .
V gene: TRBV6-1
CDR3 DNA: TGTGCCAGCAGGCGTACAGGGGAGGGTACGCAGTATTTT
CDR3 protein: CASRRTGEGTQYF

J gene: TRBJ2-7
clone size: many
D gene: .
V gene: TRBV28
CDR3 DNA: TGTGCCAGCAGCCCACGGAACGAGCAGTACTTC
CDR3 protein: CASSPRNEQYF

J gene: TRBJ1-2
clone size: many
D gene: .
V gene: TRBV28
CDR3 DNA: TGTGCCAGCAGCCGGCCCGGGAGGGGGGGCTACACCTTC
CDR3 protein: CASSRPGRGGYTF

J gene: TRBJ1-1
clone size: many
D gene: .
V gene: TRBV7-8
CDR3 DNA: TGTGCCAGCAGCTTACATATGACAGCTCAGACGGCTTTCTTT
CDR3 protein: CASSLHMTAQTAFF

J gene: TRBJ1-4
clone size: .
D gene: .
V gene: TRBV24-1
CDR3 DNA: TGTGCCACCAGTGATGGAGCCGGGGCGTCTAATGAAAAACTGTTTTTT
CDR3 protein: CATSDGAGASNEKLFF

J gene: TRBJ1-1
clone size: many
D gene: .
V gene: TRBV10-2
CDR3 DNA: TGCGCCAGCAGTGAGTCTAGGCCTTCCCTAGGAACTGAAGCTTTCTTT
CDR3 protein: CASSESRPSLGTEAFF

J gene: TRBJ1-3
clone size: many
D gene: .
V gene: TRBV28
CDR3 DNA: TGTGCCAGCAGTTTCCGGGGTGCTGGAAACACCATATATTTT
CDR3 protein: CASSFRGAGNTIYF

J gene: TRBJ2-7
clone size: .
D gene: .
V gene: TRBV3-1
CDR3 DNA: TGTGCCAGCAGCCTGAGGGCGGGCGAGCAGTACTTC
CDR3 protein: CASSLRAGEQYF

J gene: TRBJ2-3
clone size: .
D gene: TRBD1
V gene: TRBV10-3
CDR3 DNA: TGTGCCATCAGTGTATCTTCCCTACAGGGGTCTAGCACAGATACGCAGTATTTT
CDR3 protein: CAISVSSLQGSSTDTQYF

J gene: TRBJ2-2
clone size: many
D gene: TRBD2
V gene: TRBV7-8
CDR3 DNA: TGTGCCAGCAGCTTAGCGGCTAGCGGGAGGCGTGGCACCGGGGAGCTGTTTTTT
CDR3 protein: CASSLAASGRRGTGELFF

J gene: TRBJ2-1
clone size: many
D gene: TRBD2
V gene: TRBV5-1
CDR3 DNA: TGCGCCAGCAGCACGGGACTAGCGGATATCTCCTACAATGAGCAGTTCTTC
CDR3 protein: CASSTGLADISYNEQFF

J gene: TRBJ2-1
clone size: many
D gene: .
V gene: TRBV2
CDR3 DNA: TGTGCCAGCAGACGCAACAAAAATGAGCAGTTCTTC
CDR3 protein: CASRRNKNEQFF

J gene: TRBJ2-1
clone size: many
D gene: TRBD2
V gene: TRBV30
CDR3 DNA: TGTGCCTGGAGTGTACGGACTAGCGTGGCCAATGAGCAGTTCTTC
CDR3 protein: CAWSVRTSVANEQFF

J gene: TRBJ2-7
clone size: many
D gene: TRBD1
V gene: TRBV20-1
CDR3 DNA: TGCAGTCCAAGACAGGGGATCAACGAGCAGTACTTC
CDR3 protein: CSPRQGINEQYF

J gene: TRBJ2-2
clone size: many
D gene: TRBD2
V gene: TRBV7-8
CDR3 DNA: TGTGCCAGCAGCGCCCGGGGACTAGCGGGACCCGGGGAGCTGTTTTTT
CDR3 protein: CASSARGLAGPGELFF

J gene: TRBJ1-4
clone size: many
D gene: .
V gene: TRBV28
CDR3 DNA: TGTGCCAGCAGTTTATGGCCACCTTCGTCCACAGAGAGGGAAAAACTGTTTTTT
CDR3 protein: CASSLWPPSSTEREKLFF

J gene: TRBJ1-2
clone size: .
D gene: .
V gene: TRBV27
CDR3 DNA: TGTGCCAGCAGTTTATCCAGGGCTTACTATGGCTACACCTTC
CDR3 protein: CASSLSRAYYGYTF

J gene: TRBJ2-5
clone size: many
D gene: TRBD2
V gene: TRBV5-1
CDR3 DNA: TGCGCCAGCAGCGGGACTAGCGGGATACAAGAGACCCAGTACTTC
CDR3 protein: CASSGTSGIQETQYF

J gene: TRBJ2-1
clone size: .
D gene: TRBD2
V gene: TRBV7-9
CDR3 DNA: TGTGCCAGCAGCCCGACTAGCGGGCCAAAACAGTTCTTC
CDR3 protein: CASSPTSGPKQFF

J gene: TRBJ1-5
clone size: few
D gene: TRBD1
V gene: TRBV7-6
CDR3 DNA: TGTGCCAGCAGCTTAGGCCCTTCCGGGACAGGGGATCAGCCCCAGCATTTT
CDR3 protein: CASSLGPSGTGDQPQHF

J gene: TRBJ2-1
clone size: few
D gene: TRBD2
V gene: TRBV4-1
CDR3 DNA: TGCGCCAGCAGCCGAGGACTAGCGGGCCCAAGGGGACATGAGCAGTTCTTC
CDR3 protein: CASSRGLAGPRGHEQFF

J gene: TRBJ2-3
clone size: many
D gene: .
V gene: TRBV5-1
CDR3 DNA: TGCGCCAGCAGCGAGGGATCCCTCACAGATACGCAGTATTTT
CDR3 protein: CASSEGSLTDTQYF

J gene: TRBJ2-1
clone size: few
D gene: TRBD1
V gene: TRBV29-1
CDR3 DNA: TGCAGCGTTGACGGGGGGGGGGGACAGGGGGCGTACAATGAGCAGTTCTTC
CDR3 protein: CSVDGGGGQGAYNEQFF

J gene: TRBJ2-1
clone size: .
D gene: .
V gene: TRBV6-5
CDR3 DNA: TGTGCCAGCAGTTATAACAGGGCTCGGCATGAGCAGTTCTTC
CDR3 protein: CASSYNRARHEQFF

J gene: TRBJ2-2
clone size: many
D gene: .
V gene: TRBV5-1
CDR3 DNA: TGCGCCAGCAGCTTCCGGGCCCGCACCGGGGAGCTGTTTTTT
CDR3 protein: CASSFRARTGELFF

J gene: TRBJ1-1
clone size: many
D gene: .
V gene: TRBV18
CDR3 DNA: TGTGCCAGCTCGCTCCTCCAGACAGGGAACACTGAAGCTTTCTTT
CDR3 protein: CASSLLQTGNTEAFF

J gene: TRBJ2-7
clone size: .
D gene: .
V gene: TRBV30
CDR3 DNA: TGTGCCTGGAGAATACAGGGATTACTCTCCGAGCAGTACTTC
CDR3 protein: CAWRIQGLLSEQYF

J gene: TRBJ1-2
clone size: many
D gene: TRBD1
V gene: TRBV2
CDR3 DNA: TGTGCCAGCAGTCTACAATCAGGGGGCAATGGCTACACCTTC
CDR3 protein: CASSLQSGGNGYTF

J gene: TRBJ2-3
clone size: many
D gene: TRBD2
V gene: TRBV7-3
CDR3 DNA: TGTGCCAGCAGCTTAACGGCGGGGGGAGGGCCTACAGATACGCAGTATTTT
CDR3 protein: CASSLTAGGGPTDTQYF

J gene: TRBJ2-2
clone size: few
D gene: .
V gene: TRBV6-2/TRBV6-3
CDR3 DNA: TGTGCCGGGGGGACCACCGGGGAGCTGTTTTTT
CDR3 protein: CAGGTTGELFF

J gene: TRBJ2-5
clone size: many
D gene: .
V gene: TRBV3-1
CDR3 DNA: TGTGCCAGCAGTAGTGGACAGAGAGAGACCCAGTACTTC
CDR3 protein: CASSSGQRETQYF

J gene: TRBJ2-7
clone size: few
D gene: .
V gene: TRBV29-1
CDR3 DNA: TGCAGCGTTGTTGAGGTGCACGACACAATAATAAACTACGAGCAGTACTTC
CDR3 protein: CSVVEVHDTIINYEQYF

J gene: TRBJ2-6
clone size: few
D gene: TRBD1
V gene: TRBV3-1
CDR3 DNA: TGTGCCAGCAGCCTACTTAAACACGGGACAGGGGCTGGGGCCAACGTCCTGACTTTC
CDR3 protein: CASSLLKHGTGAGANVLTF

J gene: TRBJ2-7
clone size: many
D gene: .
V gene: TRBV28
CDR3 DNA: TGTGCCAGCAGTTCCTCCTATTCTCCGGGGAGCCGATCCTACGAGCAGTACTTC
CDR3 protein: CASSSSYSPGSRSYEQYF

J gene: TRBJ2-1
clone size: .
D gene: TRBD2
V gene: TRBV20-1
CDR3 DNA: TGCAGTGCTAGAGGCCCTACTAGCGGCTCCTACAATGAGCAGTTCTTC
CDR3 protein: CSARGPTSGSYNEQFF

J gene: TRBJ2-1
clone size: many
D gene: .
V gene: TRBV12-3/TRBV12-4
CDR3 DNA: TGTGCCAGCAGCCCTACGGGGAGCTCCTACAATGAGCAGTTCTTC
CDR3 protein: CASSPTGSSYNEQFF

J gene: TRBJ2-4
clone size: .
D gene: TRBD1
V gene: TRBV12-3/TRBV12-4
CDR3 DNA: TGTGCCAGCAGTTCGGGACAGGGTGCCAAAGCCATTCAGTACTTC
CDR3 protein: CASSSGQGAKAIQYF

J gene: TRBJ2-1
clone size: .
D gene: TRBD2
V gene: TRBV9
CDR3 DNA: TGTGCCAGCAGCGTAGGAGGAGCGGGATTAATCAATGAGCAGTTCTTC
CDR3 protein: CASSVGGAGLINEQFF

J gene: TRBJ1-1
clone size: many
D gene: .
V gene: TRBV13
CDR3 DNA: TGTGCCAGCAGCTTACTCAGAGTCCCTGAAGCTTTCTTT
CDR3 protein: CASSLLRVPEAFF

J gene: TRBJ2-5
clone size: many
D gene: .
V gene: TRBV7-6
CDR3 DNA: TGTGCCAGCAGCCGAGATAGGATCCAAGAGACCCAGTACTTC
CDR3 protein: CASSRDRIQETQYF

J gene: TRBJ1-1
clone size: many
D gene: TRBD1
V gene: TRBV28
CDR3 DNA: TGTGCCAGCAGGAGGACAGGGGGGACTGAAGCTTTCTTT
CDR3 protein: CASRRTGGTEAFF

J gene: TRBJ2-5
clone size: many
D gene: .
V gene: TRBV10-3
CDR3 DNA: TGTGCCATCAGTGTAGGGGCGGCGGGGAGAATAGAGACCCAGTACTTC
CDR3 protein: CAISVGAAGRIETQYF

J gene: TRBJ2-1
clone size: .
D gene: .
V gene: TRBV24-1
CDR3 DNA: TGTGCCACCTCCTACTTCGATGAGCAGTTCTTC
CDR3 protein: CATSYFDEQFF

J gene: TRBJ2-6
clone size: once
D gene: .
V gene: TRBV24-1
CDR3 DNA: TGTGCCACCAGTGATACGTCCGGGACTCCTCACTCTGGGGCCAACGTCCTGACTTTC
CDR3 protein: CATSDTSGTPHSGANVLTF